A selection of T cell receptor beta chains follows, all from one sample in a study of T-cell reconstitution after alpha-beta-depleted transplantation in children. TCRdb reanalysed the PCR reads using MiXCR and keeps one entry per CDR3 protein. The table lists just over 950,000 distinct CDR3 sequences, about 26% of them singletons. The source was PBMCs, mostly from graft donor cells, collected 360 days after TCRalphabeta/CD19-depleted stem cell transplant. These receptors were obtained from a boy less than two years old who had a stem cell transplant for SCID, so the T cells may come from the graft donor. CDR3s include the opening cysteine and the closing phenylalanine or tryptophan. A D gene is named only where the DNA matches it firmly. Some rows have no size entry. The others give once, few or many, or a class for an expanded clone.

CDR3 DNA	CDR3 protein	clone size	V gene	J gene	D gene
TGTGCCAGCAGTGAACAGGGGGGGGCGTATGGCTACACCTTC	CASSEQGGAYGYTF	few	TRBV12-3/TRBV12-4	TRBJ1-2	TRBD1
TGTGCCAGCAGTTTAAGTTTGGGGGGGCCATACAATGAGCAGTTCTTC	CASSLSLGGPYNEQFF	few	TRBV12-3/TRBV12-4	TRBJ2-1	-
TGTGCCAGCAGCCTAAAGACAGGAATCTCCTACGAGCAGTACTTC	CASSLKTGISYEQYF	many	TRBV7-2	TRBJ2-7	-
TGTGCCAGCAGTTTGTGGAAAGGGGCCCACGAGCAGTACTTC	CASSLWKGAHEQYF	-	TRBV12-3/TRBV12-4	TRBJ2-7	-
TGTGCCAGCAGTTACTCTGGTAGCGGGGGCCAAGAGACCCAGTACTTC	CASSYSGSGGQETQYF	-	TRBV6-5	TRBJ2-5	TRBD2
TGCAGTGCTAGAGATCCCTTTGAGGGGAATCACAAGGAACGCTACACCTTC	CSARDPFEGNHKERYTF	-	TRBV20-1	TRBJ1-2	-
TGCGCCAGCAGCTTCCAGGCCTCCTCGCTCGGCACCTTC	CASSFQASSLGTF	-	TRBV5-1	TRBJ1-2	-
TGCAGTGCTAAGGCCCCCGGACTGTACGCCTACGAGCAGTACTTC	CSAKAPGLYAYEQYF	few	TRBV20-1	TRBJ2-7	-
TGTGCCAGCAGTGCCCAAAGGGGGAGCAATCAGCCCCAGCATTTT	CASSAQRGSNQPQHF	-	TRBV6-1	TRBJ1-5	-
TGCGCCAGCAGCTTTGGGTGGGACGGTGACTTCACAGATACGCAGTATTTT	CASSFGWDGDFTDTQYF	-	TRBV5-1	TRBJ2-3	-
TGTGCCAGCAGCCCTGGAGGAAGCCACAATGAGCAGTTCTTC	CASSPGGSHNEQFF	-	TRBV4-2	TRBJ2-1	-
TGTGCCAGCAGTTTGGGGTCGGCGGGGGAAGATACGCAGTATTTT	CASSLGSAGEDTQYF	-	TRBV28	TRBJ2-3	TRBD2
TGTGCCAGCAGTTTATTTGGGCGGCCCTACAATGAGCAGTTCTTC	CASSLFGRPYNEQFF	few	TRBV6-2/TRBV6-3	TRBJ2-1	-
TGCAGTGCTCCCTTGACTAGAAGACCCTCTTACTCCTACAATGAGCAGTTCTTC	CSAPLTRRPSYSYNEQFF	few	TRBV20-1	TRBJ2-1	-
TGTGCCAGCAGTTACGGACTCCTCGGGACTAGCGTTTATGAGCAGTTCTTC	CASSYGLLGTSVYEQFF	few	TRBV6-5	TRBJ2-1	TRBD2
TGCAGTGCTAGAGAGGGCGGGGGGGCCGAAGAGACCCAGTACTTC	CSAREGGGAEETQYF	few	TRBV20-1	TRBJ2-5	TRBD2
TGTGCTAGCAGCTTAAGACAGGGGAGACGTGCGAACCAAGAGACCCAGTACTTC	CASSLRQGRRANQETQYF	-	TRBV7-6	TRBJ2-5	TRBD1
TGCGCCAGCAGCTCCGGGACAGGAAGGGATGAGCAGTTCTTC	CASSSGTGRDEQFF	-	TRBV5-1	TRBJ2-1	TRBD1
TGTGCCAGCAGCTTAGAACAGGGGCTCGGGACCCAGTACTTC	CASSLEQGLGTQYF	-	TRBV11-2	TRBJ2-5	TRBD1
TGCAGTGAGGGACAGGGGTCCGCAGATACGCAGTATTTT	CSEGQGSADTQYF	-	TRBV20-1	TRBJ2-3	TRBD1
TGTGCCAGCAGCTTACTCGGGACTGGAGGGGAGACCCAGTACTTC	CASSLLGTGGETQYF	few	TRBV7-9	TRBJ2-5	-
TGCGCCAGCAGGGGGCGGACCAATGAGCAGTTCTTC	CASRGRTNEQFF	few	TRBV4-3	TRBJ2-1	-
TGCAGCGTGGGCCGACAGGGCGGAGAGAAGACCCAGTACTTC	CSVGRQGGEKTQYF	-	TRBV29-1	TRBJ2-5	TRBD1
TGCAGCGTTAGTGCAGACACCTACGAGCAGTACTTC	CSVSADTYEQYF	-	TRBV29-1	TRBJ2-7	-
TGCAGTGCTGCGGGGGGTCCCTACGAGCAGTACTTC	CSAAGGPYEQYF	-	TRBV20-1	TRBJ2-7	TRBD2
TGCAGTGCCACGATCTGGGGCCGGGCAGGAGTTACCGGGGAGCTGTTTTTT	CSATIWGRAGVTGELFF	few	TRBV20-1	TRBJ2-2	-
TGCGCCAGCAGCTTGCAGGGTGGTCACGAGCAGTACTTC	CASSLQGGHEQYF	-	TRBV5-1	TRBJ2-7	-
TGCGCCAGCAGCTTGTATGCAGGGGTCTCAGATACGCAGTATTTT	CASSLYAGVSDTQYF	-	TRBV5-1	TRBJ2-3	-
TGTGCCAGTAGTTGGTCGGACAGGGCCTACAATGAGCAGTTCTTC	CASSWSDRAYNEQFF	-	TRBV19	TRBJ2-1	TRBD1
TGTGCCAGCAGCTTAGTAGGCTACAGAGAAAAACTGTTTTTT	CASSLVGYREKLFF	-	TRBV7-8	TRBJ1-4	-
TGTGCCACCAAAACCGGGTTGGGGACCTACGAGCAGTACTTC	CATKTGLGTYEQYF	-	TRBV19	TRBJ2-7	-
TGTGCCAGCAGGCAGGCGGGGACCGGGGAGCTGTTTTTT	CASRQAGTGELFF	few	TRBV12-3/TRBV12-4	TRBJ2-2	-
TGTGCCAGCAGCCCCTGGGCAGGAGGCAACACCGGGGAGCTGTTTTTT	CASSPWAGGNTGELFF	many	TRBV5-4	TRBJ2-2	-
TGTGCCAGCAGCTTAGATATCGGTCCCGGTCTGTACAATGAGCAGTTCTTC	CASSLDIGPGLYNEQFF	once	TRBV11-2	TRBJ2-1	-
TGTGCCACCAGCAGAGGCAGGAACACCGGGGAGCTGTTTTTT	CATSRGRNTGELFF	few	TRBV15	TRBJ2-2	-
TGTGCCAGCAGCCAAGAGGGCGGGGGGACCCAGTACTTC	CASSQEGGGTQYF	-	TRBV3-1	TRBJ2-5	TRBD2
TGTGCCAGCAGCTTTTTCCCCTTCGATAGGAACATTCAGTACTTC	CASSFFPFDRNIQYF	few	TRBV7-8	TRBJ2-4	-
TGCAGTGCTAGGGGGGCCGGAGTTGACAATGAGCAGTTCTTC	CSARGAGVDNEQFF	-	TRBV20-1	TRBJ2-1	-
TGTGCCACCAGCGCTCGGGTGGGGGGGTACAATGAGCAGTTCTTC	CATSARVGGYNEQFF	few	TRBV15	TRBJ2-1	TRBD2
TGTGCCACCAGTTCTCCCGACCCGGTGGGCACCGGGGAGCTGTTTTTT	CATSSPDPVGTGELFF	few	TRBV24-1	TRBJ2-2	-
TGTGCCAGCAGCGCCCAGGGGACAGGGGGGGACGAGCAGTACTTC	CASSAQGTGGDEQYF	-	TRBV7-2	TRBJ2-7	TRBD1
TGTGCCAGCACTGTGACAGGCCTACTCACAGATACGCAGTATTTT	CASTVTGLLTDTQYF	-	TRBV2	TRBJ2-3	-
TGTGCCAGCAGCAAAGAACGGGGTAAGACCACTGAAGCTTTCTTT	CASSKERGKTTEAFF	few	TRBV21-1	TRBJ1-1	-
TGTGCCAGCAGCTTGGAAAAGTGGAGGGCAAACACAGATACGCAGTATTTT	CASSLEKWRANTDTQYF	-	TRBV5-8	TRBJ2-3	-
TGTGCCAGCTCACCATTTGACGGGGTGGAAAGAAACACCATATATTTT	CASSPFDGVERNTIYF	once	TRBV18	TRBJ1-3	-
TGTGCCAGCAGTTTAAGTGCGGGGTTCACAGATACGCAGTATTTT	CASSLSAGFTDTQYF	few	TRBV12-3/TRBV12-4	TRBJ2-3	-
TGTGCCAGCAGCTTGTACGCGGGGGCCAGCACAGATACGCAGTATTTT	CASSLYAGASTDTQYF	-	TRBV5-5	TRBJ2-3	-
TGCGCCAGCAGCTCCATCGACAGGGGGGTCTACGAGCAGTACTTC	CASSSIDRGVYEQYF	few	TRBV5-1	TRBJ2-7	TRBD1
TGTGCCAGCAGGGAGCGTGGTAGGGGTGCCCGATACGAGCAGTACTTC	CASRERGRGARYEQYF	-	TRBV2	TRBJ2-7	-
TGTGCCAGCAGTTTACGTCCGAACAATGAGCAGTTCTTC	CASSLRPNNEQFF	-	TRBV28	TRBJ2-1	-
TGCAGTGCTAGGACAGGGTGGGACGAGCAGTACTTC	CSARTGWDEQYF	-	TRBV20-1	TRBJ2-7	TRBD1
TGTGCCACCAGCAGAGGATCGAACACCGGGGAGCTGTTTTTT	CATSRGSNTGELFF	many	TRBV15	TRBJ2-2	-
TGCGCCAGCAGCCAAATCGGACACGCTGAAGCTTTCTTT	CASSQIGHAEAFF	few	TRBV4-1	TRBJ1-1	-
TGTGCCAGTAGTTCTTCCCGAGACAGGGGAAACACTGAAGCTTTCTTT	CASSSSRDRGNTEAFF	few	TRBV19	TRBJ1-1	TRBD1
TGCGCCAGCAGCTTCCGAGTGGCTGCGCCTTCCTACGAGCAGTACTTC	CASSFRVAAPSYEQYF	-	TRBV5-1	TRBJ2-7	-